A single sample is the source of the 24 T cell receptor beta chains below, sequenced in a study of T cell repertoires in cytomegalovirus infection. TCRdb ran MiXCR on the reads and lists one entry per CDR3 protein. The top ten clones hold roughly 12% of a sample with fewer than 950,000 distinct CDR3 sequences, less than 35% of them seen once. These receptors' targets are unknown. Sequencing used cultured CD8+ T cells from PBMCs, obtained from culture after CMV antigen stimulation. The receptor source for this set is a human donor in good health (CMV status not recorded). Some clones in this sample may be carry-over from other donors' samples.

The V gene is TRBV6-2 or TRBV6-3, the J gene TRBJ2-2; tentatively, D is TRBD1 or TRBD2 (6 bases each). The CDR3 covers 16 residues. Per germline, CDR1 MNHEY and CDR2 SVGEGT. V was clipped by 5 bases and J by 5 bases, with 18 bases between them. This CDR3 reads CASSTPGALGTGELFF. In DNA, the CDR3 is TGTGCCAGCAGTACGCCGGGGGCGCTGGGAACCGGGGAGCTGTTTTTT.

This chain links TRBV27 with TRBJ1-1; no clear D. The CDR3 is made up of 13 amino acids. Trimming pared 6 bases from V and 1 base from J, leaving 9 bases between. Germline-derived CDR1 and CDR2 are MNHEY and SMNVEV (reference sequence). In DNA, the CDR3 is TGTGCCAGCAGGCCGACGGCGAACACTGAAGCTTTCTTT. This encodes CASRPTANTEAFF.

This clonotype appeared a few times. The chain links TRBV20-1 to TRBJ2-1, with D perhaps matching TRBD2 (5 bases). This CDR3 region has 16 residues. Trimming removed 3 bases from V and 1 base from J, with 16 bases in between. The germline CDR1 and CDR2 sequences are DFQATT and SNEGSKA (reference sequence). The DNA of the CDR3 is TGCAGTGCTAGTTACACCGGGGTTGGTTCCTACAATGAGCAGTTCTTC. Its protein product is CSASYTGVGSYNEQFF.

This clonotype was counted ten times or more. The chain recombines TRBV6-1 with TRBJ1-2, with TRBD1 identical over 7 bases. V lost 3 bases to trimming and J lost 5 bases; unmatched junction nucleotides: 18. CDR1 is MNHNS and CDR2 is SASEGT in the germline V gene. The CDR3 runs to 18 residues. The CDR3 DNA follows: TGTGCCAGCAGTGACCCGCGGACAGGCCAAAAATCACTATATGGCTACACCTTC. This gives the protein CASSDPRTGQKSLYGYTF.

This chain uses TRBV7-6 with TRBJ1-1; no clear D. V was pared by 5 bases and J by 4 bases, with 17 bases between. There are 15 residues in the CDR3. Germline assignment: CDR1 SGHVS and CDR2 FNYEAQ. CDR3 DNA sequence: TGTGCCAGCAGCAGTTTAGATCAAATGGGCACTGAAGCTTTCTTT. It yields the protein CASSSLDQMGTEAFF.

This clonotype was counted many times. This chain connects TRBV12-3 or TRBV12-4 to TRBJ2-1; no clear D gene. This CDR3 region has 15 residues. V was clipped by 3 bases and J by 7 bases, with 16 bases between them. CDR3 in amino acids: CASSFRAPGFNEQFF. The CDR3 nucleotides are TGTGCCAGCAGTTTTAGGGCACCCGGGTTTAATGAGCAGTTCTTC.

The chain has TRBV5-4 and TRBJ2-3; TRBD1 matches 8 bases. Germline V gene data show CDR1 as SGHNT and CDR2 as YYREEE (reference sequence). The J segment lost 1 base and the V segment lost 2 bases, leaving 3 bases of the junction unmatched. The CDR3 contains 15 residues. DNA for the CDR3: TGTGCCAGCAGCTTTGACAGGGGCCGCACAGATACGCAGTATTTT. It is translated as CASSFDRGRTDTQYF.

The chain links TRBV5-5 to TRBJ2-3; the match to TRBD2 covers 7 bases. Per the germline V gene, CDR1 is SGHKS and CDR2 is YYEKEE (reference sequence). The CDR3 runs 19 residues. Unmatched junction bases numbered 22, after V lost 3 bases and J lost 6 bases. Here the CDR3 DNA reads TGTGCCAGCAGCTATGTGACCGTGCGTCAACAAGCGGGGCCTGATACGCAGTATTTT. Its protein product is CASSYVTVRQQAGPDTQYF.

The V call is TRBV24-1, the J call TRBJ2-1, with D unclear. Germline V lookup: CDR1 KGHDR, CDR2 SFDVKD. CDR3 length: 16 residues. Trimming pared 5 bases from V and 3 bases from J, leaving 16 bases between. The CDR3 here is CATSVRDTRDYNEQFF. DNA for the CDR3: TGTGCCACCAGTGTCAGAGACACACGCGACTACAATGAGCAGTTCTTC.

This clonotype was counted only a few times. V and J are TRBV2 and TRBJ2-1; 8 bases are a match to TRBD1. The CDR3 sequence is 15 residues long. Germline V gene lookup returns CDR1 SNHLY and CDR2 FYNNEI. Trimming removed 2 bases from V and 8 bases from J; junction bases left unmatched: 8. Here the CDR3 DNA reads TGTGCCAGCAGTGAACCAGGGGGCGACTTGGATGAGCAGTTCTTC. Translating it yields CASSEPGGDLDEQFF.

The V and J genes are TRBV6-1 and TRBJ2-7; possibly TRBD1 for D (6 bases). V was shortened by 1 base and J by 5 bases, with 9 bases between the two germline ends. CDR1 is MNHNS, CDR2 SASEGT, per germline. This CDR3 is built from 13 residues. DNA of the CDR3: TGTGCCAGCAGTGAAGTCAGGACAGACGAGCAGTACGTC. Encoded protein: CASSEVRTDEQYV.

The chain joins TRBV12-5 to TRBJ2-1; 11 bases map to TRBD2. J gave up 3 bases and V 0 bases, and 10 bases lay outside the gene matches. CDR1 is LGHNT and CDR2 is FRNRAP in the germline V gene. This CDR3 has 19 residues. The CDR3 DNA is TGTGCTAGTGGTTTGGTAAAAGGTAGCGGGGGGGCCATCTACAATGAGCAGTTCTTC. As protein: CASGLVKGSGGAIYNEQFF.

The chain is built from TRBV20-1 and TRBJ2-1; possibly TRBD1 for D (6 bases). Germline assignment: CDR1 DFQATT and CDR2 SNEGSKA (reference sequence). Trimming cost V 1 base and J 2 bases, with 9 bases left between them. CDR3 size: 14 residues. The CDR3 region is CSARVGAPYNEQFF. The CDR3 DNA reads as TGCAGTGCTAGAGTGGGGGCCCCCTACAATGAGCAGTTCTTC.

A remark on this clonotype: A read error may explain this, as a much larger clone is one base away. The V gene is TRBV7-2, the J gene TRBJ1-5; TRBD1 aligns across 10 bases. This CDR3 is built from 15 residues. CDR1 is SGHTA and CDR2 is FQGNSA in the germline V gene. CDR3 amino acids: CANSLIGTGDQPQHF. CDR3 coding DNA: TGTGCCAACAGCTTAATTGGGACAGGGGATCAGCCCCAGCATTTT. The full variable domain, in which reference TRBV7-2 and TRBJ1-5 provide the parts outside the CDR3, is GAGVSQSPSNKVTEKGKDVELRCDPISGHTALYWYRQSLGQGLEFLIYFQGNSAPDKSGLPSDRFSAERTGGSVSTLTIQRTQQEDSAVYLCANSLIGTGDQPQHFGDGTRLSIL.

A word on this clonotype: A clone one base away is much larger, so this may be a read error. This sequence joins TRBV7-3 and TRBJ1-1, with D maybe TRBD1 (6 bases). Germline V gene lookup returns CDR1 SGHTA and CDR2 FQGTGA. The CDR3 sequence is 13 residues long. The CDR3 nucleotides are TGTGCCAACAGCTTAGGGACATCCTTTGAAGCTTTCTTT. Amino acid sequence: CANSLGTSFEAFF.

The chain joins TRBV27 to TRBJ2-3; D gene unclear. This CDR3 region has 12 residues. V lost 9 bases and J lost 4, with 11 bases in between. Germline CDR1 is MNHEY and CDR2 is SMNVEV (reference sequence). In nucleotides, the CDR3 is TGTGCCAGTCAATCGAGCCCAGATACGCAGTATTTT. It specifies CASQSSPDTQYF.

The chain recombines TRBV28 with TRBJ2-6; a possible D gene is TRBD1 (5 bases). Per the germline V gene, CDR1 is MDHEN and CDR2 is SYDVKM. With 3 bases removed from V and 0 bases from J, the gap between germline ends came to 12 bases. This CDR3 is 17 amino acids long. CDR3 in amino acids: CASSFDSSLSGANVLTF. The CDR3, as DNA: TGTGCCAGCAGTTTTGACAGCAGTCTCTCTGGGGCCAACGTCCTGACTTTC.

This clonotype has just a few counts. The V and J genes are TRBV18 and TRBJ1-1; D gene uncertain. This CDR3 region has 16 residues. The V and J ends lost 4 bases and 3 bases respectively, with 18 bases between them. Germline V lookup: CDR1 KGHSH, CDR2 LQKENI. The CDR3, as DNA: TGTGCCAGCTCACTCCCATCGACTGGGGATGACACTGAAGCTTTCTTT. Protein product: CASSLPSTGDDTEAFF.

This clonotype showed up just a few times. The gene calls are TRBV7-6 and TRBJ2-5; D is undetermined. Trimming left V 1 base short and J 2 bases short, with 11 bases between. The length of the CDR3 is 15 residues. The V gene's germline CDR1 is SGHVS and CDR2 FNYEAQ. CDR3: CASSLERVAQETQYF. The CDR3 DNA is TGTGCCAGCAGCTTAGAAAGGGTAGCACAAGAGACCCAGTACTTC.

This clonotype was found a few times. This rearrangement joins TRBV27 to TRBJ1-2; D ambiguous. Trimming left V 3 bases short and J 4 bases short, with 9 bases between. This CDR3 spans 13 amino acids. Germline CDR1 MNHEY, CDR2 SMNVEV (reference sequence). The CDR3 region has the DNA TGTGCCAGCAGTTTCGGGCCGATCTATGGCTACACCTTC. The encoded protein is CASSFGPIYGYTF.

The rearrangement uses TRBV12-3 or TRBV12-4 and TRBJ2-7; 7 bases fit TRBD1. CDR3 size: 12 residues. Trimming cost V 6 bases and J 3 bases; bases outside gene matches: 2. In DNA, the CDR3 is TGTGCCAGCAGGTACAGGGGCTACGAGCAGTACGTC. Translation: CASRYRGYEQYV.

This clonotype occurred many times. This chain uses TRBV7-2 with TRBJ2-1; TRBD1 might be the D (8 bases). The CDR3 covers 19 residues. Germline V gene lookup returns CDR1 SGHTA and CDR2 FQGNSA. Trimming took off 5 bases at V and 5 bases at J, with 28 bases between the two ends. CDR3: CASSLQDRAVGGRDNEQFF. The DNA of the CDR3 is TGTGCCAGCAGCCTTCAGGACAGGGCTGTCGGGGGGCGCGACAATGAGCAGTTCTTC.

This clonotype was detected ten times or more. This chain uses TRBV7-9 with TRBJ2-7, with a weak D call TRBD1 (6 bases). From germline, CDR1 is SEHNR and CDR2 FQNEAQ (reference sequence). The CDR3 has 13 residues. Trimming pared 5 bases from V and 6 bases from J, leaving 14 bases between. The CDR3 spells CASSRDRWFEQYF. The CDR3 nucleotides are TGTGCCAGCAGCAGAGACAGGTGGTTCGAGCAGTACTTC.

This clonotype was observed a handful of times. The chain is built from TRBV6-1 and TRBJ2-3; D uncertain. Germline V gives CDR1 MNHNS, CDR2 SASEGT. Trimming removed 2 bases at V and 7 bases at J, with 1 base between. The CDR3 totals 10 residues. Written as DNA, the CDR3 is TGTGCCAGCAGTGAAAATACGCAGTATTTT. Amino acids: CASSENTQYF.